This TCR beta chain was retrieved from a study of early T cells in non-severe SARS-CoV-2 infection. Study background: Chains from this unsorted whole-blood bulk RNA could not be paired. General study results and limits: Matching results from VDJdb favored anti-spike CD8 responses, leaving private and CD4 specificities undetected.

With 0 bases removed from V and 4 bases from J, the gap between germline ends came to 13 bases. This CDR3 contains 15 residues. The germline V gene encodes CDR1 SGHRS and CDR2 YFSETQ. In the library, individual cDNA molecules carried attached unique molecular identifiers. TCRdb fed the 5' RACE reads into MiXCR, producing one record per CDR3 protein. The data hold fewer than 100,000 distinct CDR3 sequences, with roughly 12% observed a single time. As regards this clonotype: Antigen specificity is unknown.

Sequencing was carried out using whole blood. This TCR was sampled from an adult who was a healthcare worker with PCR-confirmed SARS-CoV-2 infection or an uninfected control (not recorded which). The J gene is TRBJ1-1, the V gene TRBV5-1; D remains unclear. CDR3 loop: CASSLEGGRGTEAFF. CDR3 DNA: TGCGCCAGCAGCTTGGAAGGAGGACGGGGCACTGAAGCTTTCTTT.